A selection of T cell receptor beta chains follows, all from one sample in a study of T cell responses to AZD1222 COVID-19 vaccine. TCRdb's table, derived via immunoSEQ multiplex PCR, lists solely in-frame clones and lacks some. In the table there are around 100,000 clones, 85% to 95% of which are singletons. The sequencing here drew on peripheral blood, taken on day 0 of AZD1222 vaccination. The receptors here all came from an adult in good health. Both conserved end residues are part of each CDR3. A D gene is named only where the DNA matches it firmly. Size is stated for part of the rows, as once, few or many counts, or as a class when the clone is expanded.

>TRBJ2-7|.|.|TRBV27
TGTGCCAGCAGCCCCGGACTAACCCCCTACTACGAGCAGTACTTC
CASSPGLTPYYEQYF
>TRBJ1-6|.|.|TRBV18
TGTGCCAGCTCTCCGCGGGACATCGGTGAGGATTCACCCCTCCACTTT
CASSPRDIGEDSPLHF
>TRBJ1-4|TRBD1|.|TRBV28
TGTGCCAGCAGTGCCAGGGGGGAGAATGAAAAACTGTTTTTT
CASSARGENEKLFF
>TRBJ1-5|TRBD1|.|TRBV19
TGTGCCAGTACCAGAGACAGGGCTTTTGATCAGCCCCAGCATTTT
CASTRDRAFDQPQHF
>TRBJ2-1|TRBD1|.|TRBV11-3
TGTGCCAGCAGCTTACCGGGACAGGGGGCTAATGAGCAGTTCTTC
CASSLPGQGANEQFF
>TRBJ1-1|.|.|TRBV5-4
TGTGCCAGCAGCCCCCTTATTACACCAAACACTGAAGCTTTCTTT
CASSPLITPNTEAFF
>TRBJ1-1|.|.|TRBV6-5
TGTGCCAGCAGCCGGACGGATCCGAACACTGAAGCTTTCTTT
CASSRTDPNTEAFF
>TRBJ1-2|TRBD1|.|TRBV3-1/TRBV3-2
TGTGCCAGCAGCCAACAACAGGGGAGTGGCTACACCTTC
CASSQQQGSGYTF
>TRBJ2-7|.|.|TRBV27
TGTGCCAGCAGTTTGCGGAGGTCCTCCTACGAGCAGTACTTC
CASSLRRSSYEQYF
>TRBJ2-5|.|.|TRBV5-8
TGTGCCACCCCAGCGCGAACAGGGTCAGAGACCCAGTACTTC
CATPARTGSETQYF
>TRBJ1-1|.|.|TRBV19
TGTGCCAGTAGGCGCGGCCTGCCGGACACTGAAGCTTTCTTT
CASRRGLPDTEAFF
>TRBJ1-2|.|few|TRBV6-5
TGTGCCAGCATTTCGCGGCAAACTAACTATGGCTACACCTTC
CASISRQTNYGYTF
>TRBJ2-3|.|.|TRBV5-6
TGTGCCAGCAGCTTGGGGGTGTACGCAGATACGCAGTATTTT
CASSLGVYADTQYF
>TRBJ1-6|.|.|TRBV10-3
TGTGCCCTCCGGGCGGGAGATAATTCACCCCTCCACTTT
CALRAGDNSPLHF
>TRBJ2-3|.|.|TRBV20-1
TGCAGTGCTAGGAACACAGATACGCAGTATTTT
CSARNTDTQYF
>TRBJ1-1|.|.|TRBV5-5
TGTGCCAGCAGCTTGGTTGCGAGGGTAGACCTTGAAGCTTTCTTT
CASSLVARVDLEAFF
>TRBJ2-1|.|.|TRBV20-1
TGCAGTGCTTACAACAATGAGCAGTTCTTC
CSAYNNEQFF
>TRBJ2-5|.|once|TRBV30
TGTGCCTGGAGTGTAAGGGAGACCCAGTACTTC
CAWSVRETQYF
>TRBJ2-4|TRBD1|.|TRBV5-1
TGCGCCAGCAGCTTGGCGGGACAGGGGCAGTACTTC
CASSLAGQGQYF
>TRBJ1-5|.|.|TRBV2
TGTGCCAGCAATGGGGAAGTGGGACAGCCCCAGCATTTT
CASNGEVGQPQHF
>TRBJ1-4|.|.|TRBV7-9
TGTGCCAGCAGCCCCCCGTGGGGGGGCGGCGAAAAACTGTTTTTT
CASSPPWGGGEKLFF
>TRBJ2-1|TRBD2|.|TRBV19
TGTGCCAGTAGTATAGATCACGTTACGATAGTAGCGGGAGGTTACGAGCAGTTCTTC
CASSIDHVTIVAGGYEQFF
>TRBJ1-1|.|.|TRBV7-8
TGTGCCAGCAGCAGAACAGGTCACACTGAAGCTTTCTTT
CASSRTGHTEAFF
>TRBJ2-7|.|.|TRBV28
TGTGCCAGCAGCAGCACCGGCGAGCAGTACTTC
CASSSTGEQYF
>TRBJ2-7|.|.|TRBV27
TGTGCCAGCAGTTATGACCCCGAGAGGCGGCAGTACTTC
CASSYDPERRQYF
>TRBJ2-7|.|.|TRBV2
TGTGCCAGCATTGACTACGAGCAGTACTTC
CASIDYEQYF
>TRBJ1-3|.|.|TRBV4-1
TGCGCCAGCAGCCAAGATTCGGCAGTTCACTTCTCTGGAAACACCATATATTTT
CASSQDSAVHFSGNTIYF
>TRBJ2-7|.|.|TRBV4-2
TGTGCCAGCAGCCAGGAATCTTCCTACGAGCAGTACTTC
CASSQESSYEQYF
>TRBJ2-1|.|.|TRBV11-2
TGTGCCAGCAGCTTGGGTAGCCTCATCAATGAGCAGTTCTTC
CASSLGSLINEQFF
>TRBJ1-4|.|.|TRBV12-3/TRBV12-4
TGTGCCAGCAGTTTAGTCGCTAATGAAAAACTGTTTTTT
CASSLVANEKLFF
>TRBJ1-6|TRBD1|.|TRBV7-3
TGTGCCAGCAGTTTGGGACAGTTTAATTCACCCCTCCACTTT
CASSLGQFNSPLHF
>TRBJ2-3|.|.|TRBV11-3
TGTGCCAGCAGCACCACCCCCGATCCCACAGATACGCAGTATTTT
CASSTTPDPTDTQYF
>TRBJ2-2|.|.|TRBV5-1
TGCGCCAGCAGTCCAACGACGGACGCCGGGGAGCTGTTTTTT
CASSPTTDAGELFF